This T cell receptor (beta chain) came from a study of regulatory T cells in long-lasting Graves disease. Study at large: Patients with persistent Graves' disease had over 5 years of antithyroid drugs and persistent TSH receptor antibodies.

Arm-PCR with iRepertoire HTBI primers amplified the CDR3 regions for these TCR beta libraries. From the multiplex PCR reads, TCRdb called clonotypes with MiXCR, one entry per CDR3 protein. This sample carries a few hundred thousand distinct CDR3 sequences, 22% of them seen once, and the ten largest clones take roughly three fifths. This CDR3 spans 13 amino acids. V gave up 5 bases and J gave up 2 bases, with 9 bases separating them. Germline CDR1 reads SGHAT; CDR2 reads FQNNGV. The study's findings and limits: Investigators studied peripheral blood only, not thyroid tissue. TRBV28, TRBJ1-2 and TRBJ2-5 were segments that persistent disease favored.

This clonotype came up many times. Antigen: not known. Regarding time point: persistent/refractory GD, antithyroid drugs over 5 years with positive TRAb. RNA isolated from PBMCs was used to make the TCR library. Patients met American Thyroid Association criteria for Graves' disease. The sample was peripheral blood mononuclear cells (PBMCs), taken when the disease was refractory, from a patient treated with antithyroid drugs. The chain joins TRBV11-2 to TRBJ2-5; D not certain. The sequence was obtained from a female donor with Graves disease. The CDR3 DNA reads as TGTGCCAGCAGCAATGGTCATCAAGAGACCCAGTACTTC. This codes for CASSNGHQETQYF.